This is a list of T cell receptor beta chains from one sample in a study of cytomegalovirus exposure and HLA in healthy donors. Sequencing was performed with immunoSEQ multiplex PCR; in TCRdb, only in-frame clones are kept and a portion is missing. This table holds under 200,000 clones, around 73% found once. Sequences were obtained from PBMCs. Every receptor here comes from a woman aged 18-29 years in good health and CMV-seropositive. Both conserved end residues are trimmed from each CDR3. Each record gives: J gene, V gene, D gene, CDR3 protein. The D gene is left open where the match is weak.

TRBJ2-3 TRBV19 NA ASSRGGRTDTQY
TRBJ2-1 TRBV12-5 NA ASGLVGGNEQF
TRBJ2-7 TRBV10-3 NA ANAPGASYEQY
TRBJ2-7 TRBV15 NA ATSLGEYYEQY
TRBJ2-1 TRBV19 NA ASSTGLASIGEQF
TRBJ1-2 TRBV6-6 NA AINPKEGIYGYT
TRBJ2-2 TRBV6-5 NA ASSYGLAVNTGELF
TRBJ1-2 TRBV6-1 NA AILLTGRLGYGYT
TRBJ2-3 TRBV9 NA ASSAGGLGDTQY
TRBJ1-2 TRBV7-2 TRBD1 ASSSPTGTGYT
TRBJ2-3 TRBV6-4 TRBD2 ASSDSTSGGIDTQY
TRBJ2-1 TRBV4-3 NA ASSQSGGGEYNEQF
TRBJ1-6 TRBV4-2 NA ASSQEQGSYNSPLH
TRBJ1-4 TRBV6-5 TRBD1 ASRPPGQPNEKLF
TRBJ2-3 TRBV2 TRBD2 ASSEYRGGRNTDTQY
TRBJ2-1 TRBV14 NA ASSSYEPGQF
TRBJ2-3 TRBV5-1 NA ASSDGVHPGTDTQY
TRBJ1-6 TRBV25-1 NA ASSEYKGLNSPLH
TRBJ2-1 TRBV7-9 NA SSSNQGQEQF
TRBJ1-2 TRBV29-1 NA SVGNVAGDGYT
TRBJ2-5 TRBV5-4 TRBD2 ASSLTGGYQETQY
TRBJ2-3 TRBV7-6 NA ASSLGVDTQY
TRBJ1-2 TRBV19 TRBD1 ASSIWTGPGVYGYT
TRBJ2-2 TRBV19 TRBD2 ASSIPAGVGELF
TRBJ1-4 TRBV5-1 NA ASSAGQLNEKLF
TRBJ2-3 TRBV27 NA ASSNTRGSDTQY
TRBJ1-1 TRBV28 NA ASISGEAF
TRBJ1-4 TRBV6-6 TRBD1 ASGPTGDNEKLF
TRBJ2-7 TRBV4-2 TRBD1 ASSQDIQGAEYEQY
TRBJ1-1 TRBV18 NA ASSPSDGNRNTEAF
TRBJ2-7 TRBV2 NA ASSEVSYSSYEQY
TRBJ1-5 TRBV28 TRBD1 ASKGQGGYGQPQH
TRBJ1-1 TRBV6-6 NA ASSQLGVQPEAF
TRBJ2-3 TRBV7-6 NA ASSLVTGDAGSDTQY
TRBJ1-1 TRBV5-8 NA ASIGGGAEAF
TRBJ2-1 TRBV4-3 TRBD1 ASSPYRGYNEQF
TRBJ1-5 TRBV7-2 NA ASTSTGLNNQPQH
TRBJ1-5 TRBV7-8 NA ASSLDGSNNQPQH
TRBJ1-5 TRBV9 NA ASSAGGDPNQPQH
TRBJ2-1 TRBV4-2 NA ASRDSQGPFGEQF
TRBJ1-1 TRBV4-1 TRBD1 ASSQLPGTGDLEAF
TRBJ2-5 TRBV30 NA AWRPMLGTQY
TRBJ2-3 TRBV10-1 NA AQVEVKATDTQY
TRBJ2-3 TRBV7-9 TRBD2 SSSFMLAGSDTDTQY
TRBJ2-7 TRBV6-4 NA ASSEQSSYEQY
TRBJ2-1 TRBV6-1 TRBD2 ASSEMTSGGEQF
TRBJ2-4 TRBV15 NA ATSRGQVGDIRY
TRBJ1-4 TRBV7-6 TRBD1 ASSPGQVATNEKLF
TRBJ2-1 TRBV27 TRBD1 ASSSPGQGENEQF
TRBJ1-1 TRBV6-6 NA ASTGQFFTEAF
TRBJ1-4 TRBV19 NA ASSIGGSFSEKLF
TRBJ1-6 TRBV2 NA ASSESMAGNSPLH
TRBJ2-5 TRBV7-9 TRBD2 ASQPGGPWETQY
TRBJ1-1 TRBV7-9 TRBD1 ASQTGGNTEAF
TRBJ1-5 TRBV21-1 NA ASSKAGQENSNQPQH
TRBJ1-1 TRBV7-9 TRBD1 ASSPGQGTTEAF
TRBJ2-2 TRBV7-3 NA ASSLNWAGQNTGELF
TRBJ1-4 TRBV5-1 NA ASSLDGGGEKLF
TRBJ2-1 TRBV28 NA ASSLRDSNMF
TRBJ2-2 TRBV11-1 NA ASSFIRQGGTGELF